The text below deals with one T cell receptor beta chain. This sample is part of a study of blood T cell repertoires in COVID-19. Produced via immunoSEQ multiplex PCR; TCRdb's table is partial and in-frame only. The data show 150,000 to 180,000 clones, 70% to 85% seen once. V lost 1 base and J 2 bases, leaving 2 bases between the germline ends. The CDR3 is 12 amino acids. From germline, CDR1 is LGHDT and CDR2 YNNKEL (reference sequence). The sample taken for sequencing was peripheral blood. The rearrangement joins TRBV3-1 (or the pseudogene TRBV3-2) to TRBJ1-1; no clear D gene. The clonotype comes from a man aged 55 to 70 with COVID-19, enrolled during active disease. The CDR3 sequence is CASSQANTEAFF. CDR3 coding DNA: TGTGCCAGCAGCCAAGCAAACACTGAAGCTTTCTTT.